This TCR beta chain comes out of a study of OX40 agonist ivuxolimab in advanced cancers. For the study at large: Ivuxolimab, an antibody that agonizes OX40 (CD134), was administered to the patients. Study outcomes and limitations: What antigens the expanded peripheral T cells recognized was never established.

This clone showed up just a few times. Its matching antigen is unknown. The CDR3 consists of 11 residues. The germline gives CDR1 SGHNT, CDR2 YYREEE (reference sequence). Between the trimmed V and J ends, which lost 0 bases and 8 bases, there was a span of 4 bases. Data came from immunoSEQ multiplex PCR; TCRdb stores just in-frame clones and leaves some out. The sample records approximately 54,000 clones, approximately 89% being singletons. The V call is TRBV5-4, the J call TRBJ2-3; D gene unclear. The sequence derives from an adult with an advanced solid tumor such as melanoma, head and neck, liver or kidney cancer. The specimen comprised CD4+ or CD8+ T cells sorted from blood, sampled in a trial of the OX40 agonist ivuxolimab. DNA for the CDR3: TGTGCCAGCAGCTTGGAGCTTACGCAGTATTTT. Its protein is CASSLELTQYF. Full variable domain (remainder filled in from reference TRBV5-4 and TRBJ2-3): ETGVTQSPTHLIKTRGQQVTLRCSSQSGHNTVSWYQQALGQGPQFIFQYYREEENGRGNFPPRFSGLQFPNYSSELNVNALELDDSALYLCASSLELTQYFGPGTRLTVL.